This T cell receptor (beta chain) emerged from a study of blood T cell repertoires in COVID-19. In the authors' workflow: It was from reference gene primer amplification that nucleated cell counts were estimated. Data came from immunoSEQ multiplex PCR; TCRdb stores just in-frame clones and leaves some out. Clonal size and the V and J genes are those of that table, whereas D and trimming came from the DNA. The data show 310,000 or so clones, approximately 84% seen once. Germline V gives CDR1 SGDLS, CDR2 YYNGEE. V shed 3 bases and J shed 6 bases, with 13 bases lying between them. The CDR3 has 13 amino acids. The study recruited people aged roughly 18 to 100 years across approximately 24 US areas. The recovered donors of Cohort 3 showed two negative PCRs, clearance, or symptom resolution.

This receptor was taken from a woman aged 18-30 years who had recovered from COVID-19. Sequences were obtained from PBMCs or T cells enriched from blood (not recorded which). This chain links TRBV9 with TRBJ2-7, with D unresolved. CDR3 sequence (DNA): TGTGCCAGCAGCGCCGCACAGTTGGGCGAGCAGTACTTC. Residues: CASSAAQLGEQYF.